Listed below are T cell receptor beta chains from one sample, sequenced in a study of control samples from healthy donors and cancer patients. The method was immunoSEQ multiplex PCR; TCRdb's version includes in-frame clones alone and lacks a portion of them. The sample has 170,000 or so clones, 90% to 95% seen once. The sample consisted of blood. All receptors derive from a woman in her late teens or twenties in good health. Each CDR3 is given without its conserved first and last residue.

J gene | V gene | CDR3 protein
TRBJ2-3 | TRBV6-5 | ASSYSTGPDTQY
TRBJ1-6 | TRBV18 | ASSPNLSNSPLH
TRBJ2-7 | TRBV12-3/TRBV12-4 | ASSMAGTLEQY
TRBJ1-3 | TRBV28 | ASSLSSTNTIY
TRBJ2-3 | TRBV9 | ASSPVAGVTDTQY
TRBJ1-2 | TRBV14 | ASSQASNPGYGYT
TRBJ1-3 | TRBV15 | ATSRDLPSSGNTIY
TRBJ1-2 | TRBV29-1 | SVALGRGYT
TRBJ1-4 | TRBV2 | ASSGQGGEKLF
TRBJ2-1 | TRBV28 | ASSALAPSSYNEQF
TRBJ2-7 | TRBV5-6 | ASSSPDRADEQY
TRBJ1-2 | TRBV27 | ASSYRDRGYGYT
TRBJ1-1 | TRBV4-2 | ASSQWNTEAF
TRBJ1-4 | TRBV27 | ASSDPRDIVLEKLF
TRBJ2-2 | TRBV10-2 | ASTALDTGELF
TRBJ1-1 | TRBV28 | ASRSWDSSTEAF
TRBJ2-2 | TRBV11-2 | ASSLVRAKNTGELF
TRBJ1-1 | TRBV11-2 | ASSLQGTTEAF
TRBJ1-1 | TRBV7-6 | ASSLRGAAVAF
TRBJ2-3 | TRBV5-1 | ASSLGNDRTDTQY
TRBJ1-2 | TRBV5-1 | ASSLFQEGYT
TRBJ2-3 | TRBV7-9 | ASSSGPGLADTQY
TRBJ2-7 | TRBV28 | ASSQQLAGGRQY
TRBJ1-5 | TRBV2 | ASRSQGAPPQH
TRBJ1-2 | TRBV3-1/TRBV3-2 | ASSHSRGRDGYT
TRBJ2-7 | TRBV5-1 | ASSLPRDYDHEQY
TRBJ1-1 | TRBV11-3 | ASSLPPLPGLAGEAF
TRBJ1-4 | TRBV5-1 | ASSLGSTNEKLF
TRBJ2-1 | TRBV6-5 | ASGPGQGANEQF
TRBJ2-2 | TRBV5-1 | ASSWGTSGSPGELF
TRBJ2-7 | TRBV4-2 | ASTQQGASGSGASYEQY
TRBJ1-5 | TRBV5-5 | ASSFGPDNQPQH
TRBJ1-4 | TRBV12-3/TRBV12-4 | ASSPQGREKLF